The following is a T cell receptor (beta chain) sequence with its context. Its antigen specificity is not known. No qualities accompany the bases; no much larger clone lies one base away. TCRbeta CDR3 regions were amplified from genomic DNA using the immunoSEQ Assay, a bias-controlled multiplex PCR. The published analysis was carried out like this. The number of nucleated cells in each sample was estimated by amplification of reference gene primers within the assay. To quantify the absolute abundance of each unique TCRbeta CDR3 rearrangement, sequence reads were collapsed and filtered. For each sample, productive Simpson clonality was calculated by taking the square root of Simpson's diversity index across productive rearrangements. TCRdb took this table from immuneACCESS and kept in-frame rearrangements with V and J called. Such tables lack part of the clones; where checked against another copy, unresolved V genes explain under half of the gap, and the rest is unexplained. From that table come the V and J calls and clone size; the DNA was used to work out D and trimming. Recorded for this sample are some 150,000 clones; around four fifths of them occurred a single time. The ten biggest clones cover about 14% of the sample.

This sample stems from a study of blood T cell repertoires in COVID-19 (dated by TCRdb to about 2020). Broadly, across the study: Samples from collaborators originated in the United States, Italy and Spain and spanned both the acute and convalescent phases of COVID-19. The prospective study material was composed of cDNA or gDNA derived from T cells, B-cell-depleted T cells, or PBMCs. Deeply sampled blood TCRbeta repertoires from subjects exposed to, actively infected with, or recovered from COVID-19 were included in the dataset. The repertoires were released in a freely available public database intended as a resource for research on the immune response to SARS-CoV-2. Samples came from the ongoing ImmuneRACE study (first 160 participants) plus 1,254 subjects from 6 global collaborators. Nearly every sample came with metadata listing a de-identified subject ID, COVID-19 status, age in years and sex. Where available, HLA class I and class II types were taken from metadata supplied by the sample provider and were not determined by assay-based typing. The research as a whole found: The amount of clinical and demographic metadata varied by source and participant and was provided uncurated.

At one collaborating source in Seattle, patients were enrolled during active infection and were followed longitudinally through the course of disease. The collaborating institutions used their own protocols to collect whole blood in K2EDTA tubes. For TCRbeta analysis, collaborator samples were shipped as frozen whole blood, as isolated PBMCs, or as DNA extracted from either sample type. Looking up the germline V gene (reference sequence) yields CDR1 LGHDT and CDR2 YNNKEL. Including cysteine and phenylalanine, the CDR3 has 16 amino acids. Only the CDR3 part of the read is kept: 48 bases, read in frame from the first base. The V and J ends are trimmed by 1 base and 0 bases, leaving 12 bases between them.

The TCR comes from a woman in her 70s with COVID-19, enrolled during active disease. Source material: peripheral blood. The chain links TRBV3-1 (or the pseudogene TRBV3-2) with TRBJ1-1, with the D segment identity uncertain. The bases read TGTGCCAGCAGCCAAGGCAGGCCCAAAATGAACACTGAAGCTTTCTTT. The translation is CASSQGRPKMNTEAFF.